This paragraph covers one TCR beta chain sequence. This sample stems from a study of graft-versus-host responses after intestinal transplantation. CDR1 and CDR2 from the germline V gene are SGHVS and FQNEAQ. CDR3 size: 17 residues. V gave up 2 bases and J gave up 0 bases; unmatched junction bases: 4. Profiling relied on immunoSEQ multiplex PCR, and the TCRdb table lists in-frame clones only, not all of them. The data hold several thousand clones, with about 26% observed a single time. Each mixed lymphocyte reaction held around 200,000 CFSE-labeled responders and around 200,000 irradiated violet-dye-labeled stimulators.

Sequences were derived from alloreactive CD8+ T cells from a mixed lymphocyte reaction culture, sampled before transplantation. Stated subset: CFSE-low proliferating T cells sorted from roughly 6-day pre-transplant mixed lymphocyte reaction (GvH or HvG direction). This clonotype originated in a human patient who was an organ donor for intestinal transplantation. The chain combines TRBV7-8 with TRBJ2-6; 7 bases align to TRBD1. The CDR3 DNA reads as TGTGCCAGCAGCTTACCGGACAGGTACTCTGGGGCCAACGTCCTGACTTTC. As protein: CASSLPDRYSGANVLTF.